This T cell receptor beta chain emerged from a study of Tregs in tolerant kidney transplant recipients. The data were produced by immunoSEQ multiplex PCR, yet TCRdb's version contains in-frame clones alone and is incomplete. The repertoire holds about 77,000 clones, with approximately 98% as singletons. CDR1 is SGHRS, CDR2 YFSETQ, per germline. Trimming shortened V by 2 bases and J by 3 bases, and 14 bases separated the two germline ends. CDR3 length equals 15 residues. This material consisted of CD4+ T cells from blood, taken before the transplant. The TCR comes from a human donor who received a combined kidney and bone marrow transplant. The V call is TRBV5-1, the J call TRBJ2-5, with D uncertain. The CDR3 nucleotides are TGCGCCAGCAGCTTAATTGCGACTCTCGAAGAGACCCAGTACTTC. Protein: CASSLIATLEETQYF.